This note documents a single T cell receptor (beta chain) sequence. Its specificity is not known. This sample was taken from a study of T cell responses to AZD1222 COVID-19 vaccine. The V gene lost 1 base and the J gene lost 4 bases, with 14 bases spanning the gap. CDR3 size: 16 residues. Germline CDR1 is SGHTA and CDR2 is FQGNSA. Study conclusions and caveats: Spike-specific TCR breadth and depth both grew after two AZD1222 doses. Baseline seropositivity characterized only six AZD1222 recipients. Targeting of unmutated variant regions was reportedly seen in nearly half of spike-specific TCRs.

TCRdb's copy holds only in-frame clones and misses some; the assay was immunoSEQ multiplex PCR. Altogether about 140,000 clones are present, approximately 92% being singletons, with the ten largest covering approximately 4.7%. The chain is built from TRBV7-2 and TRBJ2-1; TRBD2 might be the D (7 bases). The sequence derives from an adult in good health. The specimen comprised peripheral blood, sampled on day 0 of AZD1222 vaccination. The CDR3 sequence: CASSLGGGARYNEQFF. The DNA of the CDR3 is TGTGCCAGCAGCTTAGGAGGGGGGGCCAGATACAATGAGCAGTTCTTC.